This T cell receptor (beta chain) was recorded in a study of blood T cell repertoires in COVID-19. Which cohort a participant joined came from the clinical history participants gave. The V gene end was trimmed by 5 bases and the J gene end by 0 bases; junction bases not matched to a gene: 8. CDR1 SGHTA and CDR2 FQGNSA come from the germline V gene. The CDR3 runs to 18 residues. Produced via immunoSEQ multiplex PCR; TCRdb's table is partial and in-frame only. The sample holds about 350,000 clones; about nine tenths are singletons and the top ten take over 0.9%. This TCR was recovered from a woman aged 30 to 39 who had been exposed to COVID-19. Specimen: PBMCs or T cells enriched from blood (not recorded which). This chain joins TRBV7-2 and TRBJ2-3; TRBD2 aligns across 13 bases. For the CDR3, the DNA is TGTGCCAGCAGCCTATGGACTAGCGGGAGAGCTAGCACAGATACGCAGTATTTT. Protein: CASSLWTSGRASTDTQYF.